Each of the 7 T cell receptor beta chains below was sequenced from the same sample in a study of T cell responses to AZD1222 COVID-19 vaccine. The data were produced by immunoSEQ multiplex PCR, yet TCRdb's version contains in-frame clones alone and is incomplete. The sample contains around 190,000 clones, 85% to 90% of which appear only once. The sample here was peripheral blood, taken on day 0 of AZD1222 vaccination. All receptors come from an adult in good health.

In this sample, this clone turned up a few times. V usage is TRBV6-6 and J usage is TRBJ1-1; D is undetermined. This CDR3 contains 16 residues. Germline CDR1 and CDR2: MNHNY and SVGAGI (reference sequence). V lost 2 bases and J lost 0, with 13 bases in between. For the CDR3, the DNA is TGTGCCAGCAGTTACCCGGACTTAAAAATGAACACTGAAGCTTTCTTT. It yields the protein CASSYPDLKMNTEAFF.

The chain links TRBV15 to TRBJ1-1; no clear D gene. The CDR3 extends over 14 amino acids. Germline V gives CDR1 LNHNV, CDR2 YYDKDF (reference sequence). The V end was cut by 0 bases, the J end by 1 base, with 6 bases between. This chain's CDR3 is CATSRDYRNTEAFF. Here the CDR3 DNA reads TGTGCCACCAGCAGAGATTATCGGAACACTGAAGCTTTCTTT. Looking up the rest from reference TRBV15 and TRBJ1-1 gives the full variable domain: DAMVIQNPRYQVTQFGKPVTLSCSQTLNHNVMYWYQQKSSQAPKLLFHYYDKDFNNEADTPDNFQSRRPNTSFCFLDIRSPGLGDTAMYLCATSRDYRNTEAFFGQGTRLTVV.

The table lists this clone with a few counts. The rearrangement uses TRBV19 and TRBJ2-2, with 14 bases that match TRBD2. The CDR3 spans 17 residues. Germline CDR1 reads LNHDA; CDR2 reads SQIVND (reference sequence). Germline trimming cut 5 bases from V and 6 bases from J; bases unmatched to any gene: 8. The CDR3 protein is CASSRAPTSGGAGELFF. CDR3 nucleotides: TGTGCCAGTAGTCGCGCTCCGACTAGCGGGGGGGCCGGGGAGCTGTTTTTT.

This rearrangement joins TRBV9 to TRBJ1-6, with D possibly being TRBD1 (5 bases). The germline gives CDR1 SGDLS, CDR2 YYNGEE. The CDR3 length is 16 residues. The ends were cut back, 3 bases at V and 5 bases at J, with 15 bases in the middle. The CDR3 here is CASSASGGPDNSPLHF. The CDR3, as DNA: TGTGCCAGCAGCGCGAGTGGGGGACCGGATAATTCACCCCTCCACTTT. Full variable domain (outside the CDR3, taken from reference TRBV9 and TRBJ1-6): DSGVTQTPKHLITATGQRVTLRCSPRSGDLSVYWYQQSLDQGLQFLIQYYNGEERAKGNILERFSAQQFPDLHSELNLSSLELGDSALYFCASSASGGPDNSPLHFGNGTRLTVT.

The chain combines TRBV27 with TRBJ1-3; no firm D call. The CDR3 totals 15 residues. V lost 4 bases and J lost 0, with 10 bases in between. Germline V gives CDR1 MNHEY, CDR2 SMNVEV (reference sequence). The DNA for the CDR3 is TGTGCCAGCAGTTCTAGTAGCCTCTCTGGAAACACCATATATTTT. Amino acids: CASSSSSLSGNTIYF.

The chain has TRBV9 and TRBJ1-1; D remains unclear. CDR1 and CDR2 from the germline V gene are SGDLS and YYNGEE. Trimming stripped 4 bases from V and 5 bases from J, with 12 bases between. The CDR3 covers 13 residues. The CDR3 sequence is CASSNSRDTEAFF. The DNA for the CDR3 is TGTGCCAGCAGCAACTCGAGAGATACTGAAGCTTTCTTT.

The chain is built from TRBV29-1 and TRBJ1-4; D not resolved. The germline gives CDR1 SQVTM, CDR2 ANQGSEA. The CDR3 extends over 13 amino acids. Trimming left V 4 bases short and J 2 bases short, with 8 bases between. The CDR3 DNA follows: TGCAGCGTTGGGCAAGGGACTAATGAAAAACTGTTTTTT. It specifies CSVGQGTNEKLFF.